The source of this T cell receptor (beta chain) is a study of esophageal squamous cell carcinoma under preoperative chemotherapy. Study information: TCR repertoires were profiled from both peripheral blood T cells and tumor-infiltrating lymphocytes. General study findings and limits: After treatment, tumor-infiltrating lymphocytes seemed to come partly from incoming peripheral T cells, not only local changes. Abundant clones tended to shrink rather than expand after paclitaxel-nedaplatin. Chemotherapy was followed by significantly higher TCR diversity in peripheral T cells only, not tumor-infiltrating lymphocytes.

The time point here: after preoperative PTX-NDP chemotherapy. TCRdb reprocessed the PCR reads via MiXCR and lists one record per CDR3 protein. The sample records about 18,000 distinct CDR3 sequences, about 43% being singletons. From germline, CDR1 is KGHDR and CDR2 SFDVKD. The CDR3 contains 15 residues. Trimming took 0 bases from V and 13 from J, leaving 18 bases between them. At least ten counts were recorded for this clonotype. Its specificity is not known. This chain joins TRBV24-1 and TRBJ2-1; D may be TRBD2 (6 bases). The clonotype comes from a human donor with esophageal squamous cell carcinoma. The donor label of this sample is uncertain. This sample was gathered from a patient given preoperative chemotherapy. CDR3 nucleotides: TGTGCCACCAGTGATTTGCCCGGGGGTCGAGAGACCCAGTTCTTC. This gives the protein CATSDLPGGRETQFF.